The entry that follows covers one TCR beta chain sequence. Its cognate antigen is unknown. Genomic DNA came from blood regulatory T cells gated CD4+ CD25-high CD127-low. This sample stems from a study of regulatory and conventional T cells in RAG deficiency. Whole-study findings and limits: Shannon entropy fell and Simpson indices rose in RAG-deficient patients.

The CDR3 sequence is 14 residues long. V was trimmed by 5 bases and J by 2 bases, leaving 11 bases between them. Germline CDR1 reads MGHDK; CDR2 reads SYGVNS. Sequencing used immunoSEQ multiplex PCR; TCRdb keeps in-frame clones, though not all of them. The sample consists of around 29,000 clones, about 89% of them appearing once. These data were also reused for a study on regulatory T cells. From that paper: Amplification used 52 TRBV primers and 13 TRBJ primers.

This sequence was found in a human donor in good health. The V and J genes are TRBV25-1 and TRBJ2-3; D unclear. Sequencing was carried out using Tregs sorted from blood. CDR3: CASSSYSYTDTQYF. The CDR3 coding sequence is TGTGCCAGCAGTTCCTACTCTTACACAGATACGCAGTATTTT. The full variable domain, its missing parts supplied by reference TRBV25-1 and TRBJ2-3, is EADIYQTPRYLVIGTGKKITLECSQTMGHDKMYWYQQDPGMELHLIHYSYGVNSTEKGDLSSESTVSRIRTEHFPLTLESARPSHTSQYLCASSSYSYTDTQYFGPGTRLTVL.